This T cell receptor beta chain was identified in a study of blood T cell repertoires in COVID-19. Study in general: Sites across the United States, Italy and Spain contributed samples from acute and convalescent COVID-19. Sources were T cells, B-cell-depleted T cells, or PBMCs; the material itself was cDNA or gDNA.

As originally analysed: Nucleated cell counts were estimated from reference gene primer amplification. TCRdb's copy holds only in-frame clones and misses some; the assay was immunoSEQ multiplex PCR. That table supplies the V and J calls and clone size; D and trimming were determined from the DNA. The table lists 190,000 or so clones, 85% to 90% of them singletons, with 6.2% in the top ten. The J segment lost 5 bases and the V segment lost 3 bases, leaving 8 bases of the junction unmatched. The CDR3 contains 15 residues. The V gene's germline CDR1 is SGHTA and CDR2 FQGTGA. This receptor was taken from a man between 60 and 75 years old who had recovered from COVID-19. The J gene is TRBJ2-3, the V gene TRBV7-3, with 7 bases matching TRBD2. Material: peripheral blood. CDR3 sequence: CASSLEGRVVDTQYF. The CDR3 DNA is TGTGCCAGCAGCTTGGAAGGGAGGGTGGTAGATACGCAGTATTTT. Filled out from reference TRBV7-3 and TRBJ2-3, the complete variable domain reads GAGVSQTPSNKVTEKGKYVELRCDPISGHTALYWYRQSLGQGPEFLIYFQGTGAADDSGLPNDRFFAVRPEGSVSTLKIQRTERGDSAVYLCASSLEGRVVDTQYFGPGTRLTVL.